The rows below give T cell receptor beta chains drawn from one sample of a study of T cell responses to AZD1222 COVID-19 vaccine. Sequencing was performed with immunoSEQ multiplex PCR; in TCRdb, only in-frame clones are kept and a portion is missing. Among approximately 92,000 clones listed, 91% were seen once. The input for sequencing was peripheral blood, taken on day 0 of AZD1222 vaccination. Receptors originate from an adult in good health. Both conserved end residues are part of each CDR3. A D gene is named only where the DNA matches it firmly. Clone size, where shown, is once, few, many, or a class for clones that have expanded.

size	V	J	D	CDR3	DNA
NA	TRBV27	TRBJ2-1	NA	CASTFDGSYNEQFF	TGTGCCAGCACCTTCGACGGGTCCTACAATGAGCAGTTCTTC
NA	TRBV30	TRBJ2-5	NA	CAWTPPVQETQYF	TGTGCCTGGACTCCTCCGGTCCAAGAGACCCAGTACTTC
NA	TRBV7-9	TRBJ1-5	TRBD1	CASSFADRPHQPQHF	TGTGCCAGCAGCTTCGCGGACAGGCCCCATCAGCCCCAGCATTTT
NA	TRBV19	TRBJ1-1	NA	CASSIRAENTEAFF	TGTGCCAGTAGTATTAGGGCAGAGAACACTGAAGCTTTCTTT
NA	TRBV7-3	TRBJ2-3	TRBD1	CASSLTAGGGMDTQYF	TGTGCCAGCAGCTTAACTGCAGGGGGCGGGATGGATACGCAGTATTTT
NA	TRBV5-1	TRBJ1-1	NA	CASSLQPSNTEAFF	TGCGCCAGCAGCTTGCAACCCTCGAACACTGAAGCTTTCTTT
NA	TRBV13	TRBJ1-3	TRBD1	CASSHRGPSGNTIYF	TGTGCCAGCAGCCACAGGGGACCGTCTGGAAACACCATATATTTT
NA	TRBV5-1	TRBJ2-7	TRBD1	CASSFWVGQGPSEQYF	TGCGCCAGCAGCTTTTGGGTGGGACAGGGTCCCTCCGAGCAGTACTTC
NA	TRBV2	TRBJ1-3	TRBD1	CASRDRYPGNTIYF	TGTGCCAGCAGGGACAGGTACCCTGGAAACACCATATATTTT
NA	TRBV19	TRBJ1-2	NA	CASSTSAYGYTF	TGTGCCAGTAGTACGAGTGCTTATGGCTACACCTTC
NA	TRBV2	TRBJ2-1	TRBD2	CASSASGKGLNEQFF	TGTGCCAGCAGTGCTAGCGGGAAGGGGCTCAATGAGCAGTTCTTC
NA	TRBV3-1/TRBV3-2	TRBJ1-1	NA	CASSQGGSWDTEAFF	TGTGCCAGCAGCCAAGGAGGGTCCTGGGACACTGAAGCTTTCTTT
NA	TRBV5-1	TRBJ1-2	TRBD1	CASTPGTGDLRFYGYTF	TGCGCCAGCACCCCGGGGACAGGGGATTTAAGATTCTATGGCTACACCTTC
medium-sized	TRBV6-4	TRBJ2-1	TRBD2	CASSDSSGSYNEQFF	TGTGCCAGCAGTGACTCTAGCGGGAGCTACAATGAGCAGTTCTTC
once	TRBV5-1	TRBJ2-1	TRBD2	CASSSLAGGSYNEQFF	TGCGCCAGCAGCTCCTTAGCGGGAGGGTCGTACAATGAGCAGTTCTTC
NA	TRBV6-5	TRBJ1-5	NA	CASNLGEDQPQHF	TGTGCCAGCAACCTGGGGGAAGATCAGCCCCAGCATTTT
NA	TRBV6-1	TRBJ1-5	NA	CASSELTGSNQPQHF	TGTGCCAGCAGTGAGCTCACTGGAAGCAATCAGCCCCAGCATTTT
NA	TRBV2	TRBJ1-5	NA	CASSGEGNQPQHF	TGTGCCAGCAGTGGGGAGGGCAATCAGCCCCAGCATTTT
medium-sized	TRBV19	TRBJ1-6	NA	CASRRQNSPLHF	TGTGCCAGTAGGAGACAGAATTCACCCCTCCACTTT
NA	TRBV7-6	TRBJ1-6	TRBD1	CASSPSASGQNNSPLHF	TGTGCCAGCAGCCCATCGGCCTCGGGACAGAATAATTCACCCCTCCACTTT
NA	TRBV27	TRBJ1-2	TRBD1	CASRTMMRDRNYGYTF	TGTGCCAGCAGGACCATGATGAGGGACAGAAACTATGGCTACACCTTC
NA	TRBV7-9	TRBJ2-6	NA	CASSLIGANVLTF	TGTGCCAGCAGCTTAATTGGGGCCAACGTCCTGACTTTC
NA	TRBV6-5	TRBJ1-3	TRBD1	CASSPDRVGNTIYF	TGTGCCAGCAGTCCCGACAGGGTTGGAAACACCATATATTTT
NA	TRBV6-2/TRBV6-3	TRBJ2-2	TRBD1	CASSYLGTGGTRANTGELFF	TGTGCCAGCAGTTACCTGGGGACAGGGGGTACGCGCGCCAACACCGGGGAGCTGTTTTTT
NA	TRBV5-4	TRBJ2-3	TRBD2	CASSSIAGYTDTQYF	TGTGCCAGCAGCTCAATAGCGGGGTACACAGATACGCAGTATTTT
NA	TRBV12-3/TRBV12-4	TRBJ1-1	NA	CASSLQGSAEAFF	TGTGCCAGCAGCCTGCAGGGTTCCGCGGAAGCTTTCTTT
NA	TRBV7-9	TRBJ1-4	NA	CASSRLATNEKLFF	TGTGCCAGCAGCCGGCTTGCAACTAATGAAAAACTGTTTTTT
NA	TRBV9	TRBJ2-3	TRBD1	CASSAGQGATDTQYF	TGTGCCAGCAGCGCGGGACAGGGGGCAACCGATACGCAGTATTTT
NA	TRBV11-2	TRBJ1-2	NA	CASSLALADYGYTF	TGTGCCAGCAGCTTAGCTTTGGCAGACTATGGCTACACCTTC
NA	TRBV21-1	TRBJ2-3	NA	CASSKVTSGAGDTQYF	TGTGCCAGCAGCAAAGTAACTAGCGGGGCAGGAGATACGCAGTATTTT
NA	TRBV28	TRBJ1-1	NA	CACRAGVGTEAFF	TGTGCCTGCCGGGCGGGGGTCGGCACTGAAGCTTTCTTT
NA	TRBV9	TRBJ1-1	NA	CASSVATGGRGNTEAFF	TGTGCCAGCAGCGTAGCTACGGGCGGCAGGGGGAACACTGAAGCTTTCTTT
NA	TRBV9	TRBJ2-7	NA	CASSVGVVYEQYF	TGTGCCAGCAGCGTAGGTGTCGTTTACGAGCAGTACTTC
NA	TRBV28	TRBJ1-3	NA	CASSRRAGNTIYF	TGTGCCAGCAGTCGAAGGGCGGGAAACACCATATATTTT
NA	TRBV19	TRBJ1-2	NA	CASSMSGPDYGYTF	TGTGCCAGTAGTATGAGCGGGCCAGACTATGGCTACACCTTC
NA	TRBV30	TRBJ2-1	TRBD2	CAWSVRLAGANEQFF	TGTGCCTGGAGTGTTCGTCTAGCGGGAGCCAATGAGCAGTTCTTC
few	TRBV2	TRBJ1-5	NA	CASSEGRWVGKQPQHF	TGTGCCAGCAGTGAGGGCAGATGGGTCGGGAAGCAGCCCCAGCATTTT
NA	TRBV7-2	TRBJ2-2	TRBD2	CASSLRPTSGAGGELFF	TGTGCCAGCAGCTTACGCCCGACTAGCGGGGCGGGCGGGGAGCTGTTTTTT
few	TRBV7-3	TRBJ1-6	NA	CASSPRTDSPLHF	TGTGCCAGCAGCCCCAGGACGGATTCACCCCTCCACTTT
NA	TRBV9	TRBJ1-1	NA	CASSGHRTEAFF	TGTGCTTCTTCTGGTCATAGAACGGAAGCTTTCTTT
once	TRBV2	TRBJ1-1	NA	CASSDPGGKAFF	TGTGCCAGCAGTGACCCCGGAGGAAAAGCTTTCTTT
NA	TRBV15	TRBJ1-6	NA	CATSRDLQVYNSPLHF	TGTGCCACCAGCAGAGACCTACAGGTGTATAATTCACCCCTCCACTTT
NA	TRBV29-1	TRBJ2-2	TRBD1	CSAPGQGSPGELFF	TGCAGCGCCCCGGGACAGGGGTCGCCCGGGGAGCTGTTTTTT
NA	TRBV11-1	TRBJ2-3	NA	CASSLLGGVVDTQYF	TGTGCCAGCAGCTTATTGGGTGGAGTCGTGGATACGCAGTATTTT
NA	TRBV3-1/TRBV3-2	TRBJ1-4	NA	CASSLYGDKEEKLFF	TGTGCCAGCAGCCTCTACGGAGATAAAGAGGAAAAACTGTTTTTT
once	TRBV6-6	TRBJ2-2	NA	CASRRLGGTNTGELFF	TGTGCCAGCAGGCGCCTTGGCGGGACGAACACCGGGGAGCTGTTTTTT
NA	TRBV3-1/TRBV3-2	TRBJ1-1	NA	CASSQPSLGYTEAFF	TGTGCCAGCAGCCAACCTAGTCTGGGGTACACTGAAGCTTTCTTT
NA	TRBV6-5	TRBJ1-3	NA	CASSYGPLSGNTIYF	TGTGCCAGCAGTTACGGGCCGCTCTCTGGAAACACCATATATTTT
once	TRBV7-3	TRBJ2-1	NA	CASSPQGLSYNEQFF	TGTGCCAGCAGCCCGCAGGGCCTCTCCTACAATGAGCAGTTCTTC